These 18 T cell receptor beta chains were all obtained from the same sample, sequenced in a study of blood T cell repertoires in COVID-19. Sequenced by immunoSEQ multiplex PCR; TCRdb stores in-frame clones only, minus some. The sample shows 150,000 to 200,000 clones, 90% of them seen only once. The specimen sequenced was peripheral blood. The source is a man between 60 and 75 years old with active or convalescent COVID-19.

The rearrangement uses TRBV18 and TRBJ2-7; TRBD1 agrees at 9 bases. Germline V CDR1 and CDR2: KGHSH, LQKENI. The CDR3 is made up of 15 amino acids. The J segment lost 0 bases and the V segment lost 3 bases, leaving 3 bases of the junction unmatched. CDR3 nucleotide sequence: TGTGCCAGCTCACCGGGACAGGGCGACTCCTACGAGCAGTACTTC. This encodes CASSPGQGDSYEQYF.

The chain links TRBV3-1 (or the pseudogene TRBV3-2) to TRBJ1-6, with 10 bases that match TRBD1. Germline V gene sequence: CDR1 LGHDT, CDR2 YNNKEL (reference sequence). The CDR3 runs to 14 residues. The ends lost 5 bases at V and 10 bases at J; junction bases unmatched: 5. Here the CDR3 reads CASSTGTGASPLHF. CDR3 DNA sequence: TGTGCCAGCAGCACCGGGACAGGGGCCTCACCCCTCCACTTT.

V and J are TRBV2 and TRBJ2-3; 9 nucleotides agree with TRBD1. The length of the CDR3 is 15 residues. Germline lookup yields CDR1 SNHLY and CDR2 FYNNEI. The J segment lost 5 bases and the V segment lost 2 bases, leaving 5 bases of the junction unmatched. The CDR3 spells CASSETGQGLDTQYF. Written as DNA, the CDR3 is TGTGCCAGCAGTGAAACGGGACAGGGTTTAGATACGCAGTATTTT. Based on the CDR3 plus reference TRBV2 and TRBJ2-3, the full variable domain is EPEVTQTPSHQVTQMGQEVILRCVPISNHLYFYWYRQILGQKVEFLVSFYNNEISEKSEIFDDQFSVERPDGSNFTLKIRSTKLEDSAMYFCASSETGQGLDTQYFGPGTRLTVL.

The chain recombines TRBV3-1 (or the pseudogene TRBV3-2) with TRBJ1-3; D gene uncertain. The length of the CDR3 is 13 residues. From germline, CDR1 is LGHDT and CDR2 YNNKEL (reference sequence). The V and J ends lost 0 bases and 8 bases respectively, with 8 bases between them. The CDR3 here is CASSQDPGYTIYF. The CDR3 coding sequence is TGTGCCAGCAGCCAAGATCCGGGGTACACCATATATTTT.

V is TRBV5-6 and J is TRBJ1-1, with D possibly being TRBD1 (6 bases). The CDR3 is made up of 15 amino acids. Trimming took off 1 base at V and 4 bases at J, with 14 bases between the two ends. CDR1 SGHDT and CDR2 YYEEEE come from the germline V gene. Here the CDR3 DNA reads TGTGCCAGCAGCTTGATCAACAGGGATGGCACTGAAGCTTTCTTT. Translating it yields CASSLINRDGTEAFF.

The gene calls are TRBV18 and TRBJ2-1, with 11 bases matching TRBD2. CDR3 length equals 15 residues. V shed 7 bases, J shed 4 bases, and the junction held 6 bases outside the gene matches. Per the germline V gene, CDR1 is KGHSH and CDR2 is LQKENI. The CDR3 region has the DNA TGTGCCAGCTGCCAAGGACTAGCGGGTTACAATGAGCAGTTCTTC. Protein product: CASCQGLAGYNEQFF.

This chain connects TRBV5-6 to TRBJ1-1; D is possibly TRBD1 (5 bases). Germline-derived CDR1 and CDR2 are SGHDT and YYEEEE. V gave up 0 bases and J gave up 9 bases, with 12 bases separating them. The CDR3 is 13 amino acids. CDR3 amino acids: CASSLVLGGQAFF. CDR3 nucleotide sequence: TGTGCCAGCAGCTTGGTTTTGGGGGGTCAAGCTTTCTTT. Combining the CDR3 with reference TRBV5-6 and TRBJ1-1 gives the whole variable domain DAGVTQSPTHLIKTRGQQVTLRCSPKSGHDTVSWYQQALGQGPQFIFQYYEEEERQRGNFPDRFSGHQFPNYSSELNVNALLLGDSALYLCASSLVLGGQAFFGQGTRLTVV.

The chain combines TRBV18 with TRBJ1-2; 8 bases line up with TRBD1. With V trimmed by 8 bases and J by 3 bases, 5 bases remained unmatched. CDR3 size: 13 residues. Germline V lookup: CDR1 KGHSH, CDR2 LQKENI. This chain's CDR3 is CASTTGGYYGYTF. For the CDR3, the DNA is TGTGCCAGCACTACAGGGGGATACTATGGCTACACCTTC. The full variable domain, completed using reference TRBV18 and TRBJ1-2, is NAGVMQNPRHLVRRRGQEARLRCSPMKGHSHVYWYRQLPEEGLKFMVYLQKENIIDESGMPKERFSAEFPKEGPSILRIQQVVRGDSAAYFCASTTGGYYGYTFGSGTRLTVV.

The rearrangement links TRBV5-1 to TRBJ2-1; 8 nucleotides align to TRBD1. CDR1 and CDR2 from the germline V gene are SGHRS and YFSETQ. The CDR3 runs to 15 residues. V was pared by 4 bases and J by 11 bases, with 14 bases of the junction left unmatched. This CDR3 reads CASSAGQGYSRKQFF. The CDR3 DNA follows: TGCGCCAGCAGCGCCGGACAGGGATATTCGAGAAAGCAGTTCTTC. Full variable domain (missing parts from reference TRBV5-1 and TRBJ2-1): KAGVTQTPRYLIKTRGQQVTLSCSPISGHRSVSWYQQTPGQGLQFLFEYFSETQRNKGNFPGRFSGRQFSNSRSEMNVSTLELGDSALYLCASSAGQGYSRKQFFGPGTRLTVL.

In DNA, the CDR3 is TGTGCCAGCAGGAAGAGCGGGACTACGTACAATGAGCAGTTCTTC. Translation: CASRKSGTTYNEQFF. The genes are TRBV27 and TRBJ2-1; the match to TRBD2 covers 7 bases. V gave up 6 bases and J gave up 4 bases; unmatched junction bases: 9. Germline V CDR1 and CDR2: MNHEY, SMNVEV (reference sequence). CDR3 length equals 15 residues.

This chain uses TRBV5-1 with TRBJ1-2; D is perhaps TRBD1 (6 bases). Trimming took off 3 bases at V and 5 bases at J, with 14 bases between the two ends. The CDR3 covers 14 residues. CDR1 is SGHRS and CDR2 is YFSETQ in the germline V gene. CDR3 DNA: TGCGCCAGCAGCTACGATACAGGGCGTTATGGCTACACCTTC. Protein: CASSYDTGRYGYTF.

The chain links TRBV10-3 to TRBJ1-1; D is unclear. Looked up from germline, CDR1 is ENHRY and CDR2 is SYGVKD. V lost 1 base and J 6 bases, leaving 12 bases between the germline ends. The CDR3 runs 14 residues. CDR3 DNA: TGTGCCATCAGTGAGTACCTATACGAGTCTGAAGCTTTCTTT. Its protein is CAISEYLYESEAFF.

V and J are TRBV6-1 and TRBJ2-1; weak D call: TRBD1 (6 bases). Germline loops: CDR1 MNHNS, CDR2 SASEGT. The CDR3 has 15 residues. Between the trimmed V and J ends, which lost 2 bases and 3 bases, there was a span of 11 bases. CDR3 sequence reads: CASSENRANYNEQFF. CDR3 sequence (DNA): TGTGCCAGCAGTGAAAACAGGGCGAACTACAATGAGCAGTTCTTC.

This chain joins TRBV3-1 (or the pseudogene TRBV3-2) and TRBJ2-7, with 10 nucleotides matching TRBD1. There are 16 residues in the CDR3. V lost 2 bases to trimming and J lost 6 bases; unmatched junction nucleotides: 10. Germline assignment: CDR1 LGHDT and CDR2 YNNKEL (reference sequence). CDR3 nucleotide sequence: TGTGCCAGCAGCCAACCAAGTGACAGGGGGCTCTCCGAGCAGTACTTC. It yields the protein CASSQPSDRGLSEQYF.

This clone appeared a single time. This chain connects TRBV7-7 to TRBJ2-1; 11 bases fit TRBD2. The length of the CDR3 is 17 residues. Germline V gives CDR1 SSHAT, CDR2 FNYEAQ (reference sequence). V lost 1 base, J lost 0 bases, and 2 bases stayed unmatched. The CDR3 nucleotides are TGTGCCAGCAGCTTAGGGGGGACTAGCGGCTCCTACAATGAGCAGTTCTTC. This translates into CASSLGGTSGSYNEQFF.

DNA of the CDR3: TGTGCCAGCAGCCTGCGGGACAGTTCACCCTGGCCCCAGCATTTT. It codes for CASSLRDSSPWPQHF. The gene calls are TRBV7-8 and TRBJ1-5; 7 nucleotides match TRBD1. Germline V gene lookup returns CDR1 SGHVS and CDR2 FQNEAQ. V lost 5 bases, J lost 9 bases, and 13 bases stayed unmatched. The CDR3 has 15 amino acids. The full variable domain, in which reference TRBV7-8 and TRBJ1-5 provide the parts outside the CDR3, is GAGVSQSPRYKVAKRGQDVALRCDPISGHVSLFWYQQALGQGPEFLTYFQNEAQLDKSGLPSDRFFAERPEGSVSTLKIQRTQQEDSAVYLCASSLRDSSPWPQHFGDGTRLSIL.

The chain recombines TRBV10-3 with TRBJ2-1; D may be TRBD1 (5 bases). Germline CDR1 is ENHRY and CDR2 is SYGVKD. The CDR3 covers 12 residues. V was clipped by 8 bases and J by 2 bases, with 7 bases between them. The CDR3 DNA reads as TGTGCCATCGGGGCGACCTACAATGAGCAGTTCTTC. Translation gives CAIGATYNEQFF.

In its sample, this clone was seen a few times. The chain recombines TRBV11-2 with TRBJ1-4; TRBD1 aligns across 8 bases. Per germline, CDR1 SGHAT and CDR2 FQNNGV. CDR3 size: 17 residues. Losses at the gene ends were 3 bases for V and 1 base for J; bases not matched to a gene: 7. The CDR3 nucleotides read TGTGCCAGCAGCTTCCTGAGACAGGGGAGAACTAATGAAAAACTGTTTTTT. Translation gives CASSFLRQGRTNEKLFF.